The 12 T cell receptor beta chains presented below share a single source sample, sequenced in a study of regulatory T cells in long-lasting Graves disease. Time point denoted: newly diagnosed GD, antithyroid drugs for less than 3 months. Construction of the TCR library relied on RNA isolated from PBMCs. Construction of the TCR beta libraries employed iRepertoire HTBI primers in conjunction with Arm-PCR of CDR3 regions. TCRdb itself ran the multiplex PCR reads through MiXCR, one entry per CDR3 protein. The sample has 320,000 or so distinct CDR3 sequences; under 20% are singletons. Material: peripheral blood mononuclear cells (PBMCs), obtained at new diagnosis, from a patient treated with antithyroid drugs. These receptors originate from a female donor with Graves disease.

This clonotype was counted only a few times. The chain carries TRBV6-1 and TRBJ2-2; 7 positions match TRBD1. This CDR3 is built from 17 residues. Germline CDR1 reads MNHNS; CDR2 reads SASEGT. J was trimmed by 7 bases and V by 6 bases; bases with no gene match: 17. CDR3 loop: CASSPTWNRGQDGELFF. In nucleotides, the CDR3 is TGTGCCAGCAGCCCGACCTGGAACAGGGGCCAGGACGGGGAGCTGTTTTTT.

The sample holds many counts of this clonotype. This chain links TRBV19 with TRBJ2-7, with a possible D match to TRBD1 (5 bases). Trimming cost V 3 bases and J 3 bases, with 9 bases left between them. Germline lookup yields CDR1 LNHDA and CDR2 SQIVND (reference sequence). This CDR3 region has 13 residues. In nucleotides, the CDR3 is TGTGCCAGTAGTATGGGGCGGAGCTACGAGCAGTACTTC. It translates to CASSMGRSYEQYF. Complete variable domain (other parts from reference TRBV19 and TRBJ2-7): DGGITQSPKYLFRKEGQNVTLSCEQNLNHDAMYWYRQDPGQGLRLIYYSQIVNDFQKGDIAEGYSVSREKKESFPLTVTSAQKNPTAFYLCASSMGRSYEQYFGPGTRLTVT.

This rearrangement joins TRBV11-2 to TRBJ1-1; D call uncertain. V was cut by 5 bases and J by 0 bases, with 7 bases left in between. Per the germline V gene, CDR1 is SGHAT and CDR2 is FQNNGV. The CDR3 runs to 13 residues. The CDR3 nucleotides read TGTGCCAGCAGCCCTCTCCTGAACACTGAAGCTTTCTTT. It yields the protein CASSPLLNTEAFF.

V usage is TRBV6-5 and J usage is TRBJ2-1, with 16 bases identical to TRBD2. The germline V gene encodes CDR1 MNHEY and CDR2 SVGAGI. This CDR3 has 15 amino acids. Trimming at V came to 4 bases and at J to 9 bases, leaving 3 bases not matched to a gene. The CDR3 coding sequence is TGTGCCAGCAGTTCGGGACTAGCGGGAGGGGGTGAGCAGTTCTTC. Amino acids: CASSSGLAGGGEQFF.

This chain connects TRBV11-1 to TRBJ2-2; the D gene is possibly TRBD2 (5 bases). This CDR3 contains 17 residues. The V and J ends lost 5 bases and 4 bases respectively, with 20 bases between them. Germline V gene sequence: CDR1 SGHAT, CDR2 FQDESV (reference sequence). The CDR3 DNA sequence: TGTGCCAGCAGCCCTCGCCCGGGTCAGCTAGCCACCGGGGAGCTGTTTTTT. Translating it yields CASSPRPGQLATGELFF.

This clonotype was picked up a small number of times. The rearrangement joins TRBV12-3 or TRBV12-4 to TRBJ2-1; D is perhaps TRBD2 (5 bases). Trimming left V 3 bases short and J 2 bases short, with 11 bases between. The CDR3 consists of 15 residues. For the CDR3, the DNA is TGTGCCAGCAGTTTGGGAGCCCCGGCCTACAATGAGCAGTTCTTC. Translating it yields CASSLGAPAYNEQFF.

The CDR3 region has the DNA TGTGCCAGCAGTTCCGGGCCCCCCTACGAGCAGTACTTC. Its translation is CASSSGPPYEQYF. J is TRBJ2-7 and V is TRBV27; D is uncertain. This CDR3 has 13 residues. The ends were cut back, 4 bases at V and 2 bases at J, with 9 bases in the middle. Germline V gene data show CDR1 as MNHEY and CDR2 as SMNVEV (reference sequence).

The J gene is TRBJ1-1, the V gene TRBV11-2, with 7 bases aligning to TRBD1. CDR1 and CDR2 (germline): SGHAT, FQNNGV. The junction had 7 bases not matched to a gene; V was cut back by 5 bases and J by 1 base. The CDR3 runs to 15 residues. The CDR3, as DNA: TGTGCCAGCAGCGCACGCAGGGGGGCGAACACTGAAGCTTTCTTT. Amino acids: CASSARRGANTEAFF.

To note about this clonotype: This is likely an artifact of a read error, given a far larger clone one base away. The conserved phenylalanine or tryptophan is not found at the CDR3 terminus, so this likely reflects a read error. It is unclear where the CDR3 begins or ends on the DNA, so no DNA is shown, and the CDR3 is as TCRdb lists it. V is TRBV11-2 and J is TRBJ2-5. Inclusive of both ends, the CDR3 amounts to 12 amino acids. Per the germline V gene, CDR1 is SGHAT and CDR2 is FQNNGV. The CDR3: CASSLADGWEYL.

This clonotype showed up just a few times. The V call is TRBV7-9, the J call TRBJ2-2; the match to TRBD2 covers 11 bases. This CDR3 comprises 18 residues. J was trimmed by 0 bases and V by 8 bases; bases with no gene match: 11. CDR1 and CDR2 (germline): SEHNR, FQNEAQ (reference sequence). CDR3: CASEPGTSGRPNTGELFF. CDR3 DNA: TGTGCCAGCGAGCCAGGGACTAGCGGAAGGCCGAACACCGGGGAGCTGTTTTTT. The whole variable domain, filled in from reference TRBV7-9 and TRBJ2-2, reads DTGVSQNPRHKITKRGQNVTFRCDPISEHNRLYWYRQTLGQGPEFLTYFQNEAQLEKSRLLSDRFSAERPKGSFSTLEIQRTEQGDSAMYLCASEPGTSGRPNTGELFFGEGSRLTVL.

The V gene is TRBV19, the J gene TRBJ1-1, with D uncertain. This CDR3 contains 14 residues. Trimming left V 3 bases short and J 1 base short, with 9 bases between. CDR1 is LNHDA and CDR2 is SQIVND in the germline V gene (reference sequence). The CDR3 region is CASSIGRANTEAFF. Written as DNA, the CDR3 is TGTGCCAGTAGTATCGGGAGGGCGAACACTGAAGCTTTCTTT.

This clonotype has only a few counts. The gene calls are TRBV19 and TRBJ1-4; 7 nucleotides agree with TRBD1. V lost 5 bases, J lost 6 bases, and 6 bases stayed unmatched. CDR3 length: 14 amino acids. CDR1 LNHDA and CDR2 SQIVND come from the germline V gene (reference sequence). CDR3 sequence reads: CASSSGQSDEKLFF. CDR3 DNA: TGTGCCAGTAGTTCGGGACAGTCGGATGAAAAACTGTTTTTT.